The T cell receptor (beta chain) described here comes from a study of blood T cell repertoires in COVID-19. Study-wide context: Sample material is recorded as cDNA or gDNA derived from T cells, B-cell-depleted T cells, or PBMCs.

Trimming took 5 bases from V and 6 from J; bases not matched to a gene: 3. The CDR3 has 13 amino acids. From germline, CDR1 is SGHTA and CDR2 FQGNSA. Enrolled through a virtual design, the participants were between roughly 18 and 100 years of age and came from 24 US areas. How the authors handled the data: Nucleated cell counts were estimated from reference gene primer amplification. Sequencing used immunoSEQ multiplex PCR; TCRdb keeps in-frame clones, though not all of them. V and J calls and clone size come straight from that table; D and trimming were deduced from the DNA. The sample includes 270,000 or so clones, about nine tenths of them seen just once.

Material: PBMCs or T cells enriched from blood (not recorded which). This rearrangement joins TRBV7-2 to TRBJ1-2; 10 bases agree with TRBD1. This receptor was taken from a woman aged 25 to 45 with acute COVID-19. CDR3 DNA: TGTGCCAGCAGCATCGGGACAGGGGATGGCTACACCTTC. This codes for CASSIGTGDGYTF.